A selection of T cell receptor beta chains follows, all from one sample in a study of T-cell reconstitution after alpha-beta-depleted transplantation in children. MiXCR, applied by TCRdb to the PCR reads, yields one record per CDR3 protein. The table shows some 590,000 distinct CDR3 sequences, with approximately 10% occurring only once. Source: PBMCs from the stem cell graft donor, taken from the stem cell graft. The receptor source for this set is a human donor who donated a stem cell graft to a child with acute myeloid leukemia. Each CDR3 is given with its conserved first and last residue. The D gene is left open where the match is weak. Clone size is shown for a subset of rows, as once, few, many or a class of expanded clone.

d_call j_call v_call clone_size cdr3_nt cdr3_aa
- TRBJ2-7 TRBV6-6 - TGTGCCAGCATCGATGTTGAGGCCTACGAGCAGTACTTC CASIDVEAYEQYF
- TRBJ2-1 TRBV7-9 - TGTGCCAGCAGAGTTCCTACGGGAAATGAGCAGTTCTTC CASRVPTGNEQFF
TRBD1 TRBJ2-7 TRBV28 many TGTGCCAGCAGTTTAAGACAGGGGAAGAGCGAGCAGTACTTC CASSLRQGKSEQYF
- TRBJ2-3 TRBV29-1 many TGCAGCGTGGTCATTGGAGATACGCAGTATTTT CSVVIGDTQYF
TRBD1 TRBJ1-1 TRBV12-3/TRBV12-4 few TGTGCCAGCAGTTTTGGGGAGGGGGCAAAAGCTTTCTTT CASSFGEGAKAFF
- TRBJ2-4 TRBV12-3/TRBV12-4 - TGTGCCAGCAGTTTAAGGAATGCCAAAAACATTCAGTACTTC CASSLRNAKNIQYF
TRBD1 TRBJ2-7 TRBV12-3/TRBV12-4 many TGTGCCAGCACCCGAACCGGGACAGTCTCCTACGAGCAGTACTTC CASTRTGTVSYEQYF
- TRBJ2-3 TRBV7-3 few TGTGCCAGCAGCCCCCCCTTGGGGACTGTGGATACGCAGTATTTT CASSPPLGTVDTQYF
- TRBJ1-6 TRBV18 few TGTGCCAGCTCACCATTGAGACAAAATAATTCACCCCTCCACTTT CASSPLRQNNSPLHF
TRBD2 TRBJ2-3 TRBV28 many TGTGCCAGCAGCCGCGGGGGGATGACAGATACGCAGTATTTT CASSRGGMTDTQYF
TRBD1 TRBJ2-1 TRBV27 few TGTGCCAGCAGTCCGGACAGGGAATCCCTCAATGAGCAGTTCTTC CASSPDRESLNEQFF
TRBD1 TRBJ2-2 TRBV7-9 few TGTGCCAGCAGCCTAGGGGGCCCGGGCGAAGGAACCGGGGAGCTGTTTTTT CASSLGGPGEGTGELFF
- TRBJ2-3 TRBV29-1 once TGCAGCGTTGGACTAGAGGCCCGCACAGATACGCAGTATTTT CSVGLEARTDTQYF
- TRBJ2-3 TRBV20-1 many TGCAGTGCTCAAAATTTGGGTAGCGGCTTAGATACGCAGTATTTT CSAQNLGSGLDTQYF
- TRBJ2-2 TRBV7-3 - TGTGCCAGCAGCTTAACTCTGGACCCCGGGGAGCTGTTTTTT CASSLTLDPGELFF
- TRBJ2-3 TRBV10-3 few TGTGCCATCAGCGCCGAGGCCCGTACTAGCACAGATACGCAGTATTTT CAISAEARTSTDTQYF
TRBD1 TRBJ1-5 TRBV28 few TGTGCCAGCAGTCTCCCGGTCAGGGGGAATCAGCCCCAGCATTTT CASSLPVRGNQPQHF
- TRBJ1-2 TRBV12-5 few TGTGCTAGTGGTTTGGGGTACGGCGGCTACACCTTC CASGLGYGGYTF
TRBD2 TRBJ2-7 TRBV30 - TGTGCCTGGAGTGTACTAAGACTAGCGGGAAGGTACGGGGACCAGTACTTC CAWSVLRLAGRYGDQYF
- TRBJ2-7 TRBV4-2 - TGTGCCAGCAGCCAAGAGTCCCTCCGGGCAGGGTCGTACGAGCAGTACTTC CASSQESLRAGSYEQYF
- TRBJ1-2 TRBV10-3 - TGTGCCATCGAAAGACAGGCGCCTCTCTATGGCTACACCTTC CAIERQAPLYGYTF
TRBD2 TRBJ2-2 TRBV3-1 many TGTGCCAGCAGGCTCCGGGGACTAGCGGCAAACGGGGAGCTGTTTTTT CASRLRGLAANGELFF
- TRBJ1-1 TRBV10-3 many TGTGCCATCAGTGACCAAGCTCACGCCGGGACTGAAGCTTTCTTT CAISDQAHAGTEAFF
- TRBJ2-5 TRBV29-1 many TGCAGCGTTGTCTGGCCTACACCAGGGCAGGAGACCCAGTACTTC CSVVWPTPGQETQYF
TRBD1 TRBJ2-1 TRBV6-2/TRBV6-3 few TGTGCCAGCAGGCCCGGGACAGGGGAGATTGAGCAGTTCTTC CASRPGTGEIEQFF
TRBD1 TRBJ2-5 TRBV29-1 few TGCAGCACCGGACAGGGGGGAGGAGAGACCCAGTACTTC CSTGQGGGETQYF
- TRBJ2-7 TRBV5-1 few TGCGCCAGCAGCTTGTGGCCAGGAGTTCGCGACGAGCAGTACTTC CASSLWPGVRDEQYF
- TRBJ2-1 TRBV7-9 few TGTGCCAGCTTGAGTTTGCTGAGCTCCTACAATGAGCAGTTCTTC CASLSLLSSYNEQFF
- TRBJ2-1 TRBV30 - TGTGCCTGGAGTAAAGCGCCAGGGAACAATGAGCAGTTCTTC CAWSKAPGNNEQFF
TRBD2 TRBJ2-1 TRBV11-2 many TGTGCCAGCAGCTTGGGACTAGCGGGAGGGCCCTCTCGGTTTGATGAGCAGTTCTTC CASSLGLAGGPSRFDEQFF
TRBD1 TRBJ2-5 TRBV10-3 - TGTGCCATCAGCACTGAACGGACAGGCAAAGAGACCCAGTACTTC CAISTERTGKETQYF
TRBD2 TRBJ2-7 TRBV7-2 - TGTGCCAGCAGCTTAGCAACCAGCGGGAGATTATACGAGCAGTACTTC CASSLATSGRLYEQYF
- TRBJ1-2 TRBV20-1 many TGCAGTGCCCGGGAAGATACTTTCCAGAAAGGCTACACCTTC CSAREDTFQKGYTF
- TRBJ1-4 TRBV20-1 - TGCAGTGCTAGAGATTCCGGCCAGGGGATTATAACTAATGAAAAACTGTTTTTT CSARDSGQGIITNEKLFF
TRBD2 TRBJ2-7 TRBV20-1 - TGCAGTGCTTCCCGGACTAGCGGGAGGGCCTACGAGCAGTACTTC CSASRTSGRAYEQYF
- TRBJ2-7 TRBV7-2 many TGTGCCAGCAGCTTAGCTGACGGCTCCTACGAGCAGTACTTC CASSLADGSYEQYF
- TRBJ2-3 TRBV20-1 - TGCAGTGCTTGGGGTCTCACAGATACGCAGTATTTT CSAWGLTDTQYF
- TRBJ2-5 TRBV28 - TGTGCCAGCAGTTTGGACGGGGGCAGTGGGCAAGAGACCCAGTACTTC CASSLDGGSGQETQYF
- TRBJ2-5 TRBV6-1 - TGTGCCAGCAGTGAACAGGCGGGCGGGACCCAGTACTTC CASSEQAGGTQYF
TRBD1 TRBJ2-5 TRBV2 once TGTGCCAGCAGTGCACAGGGGCCCCAGCGGCAAGAGACCCAGTACTTC CASSAQGPQRQETQYF
- TRBJ1-1 TRBV29-1 many TGCAGCGTTGCTCTTGGAGGGAACACTGAAGCTTTCTTT CSVALGGNTEAFF
TRBD2 TRBJ2-3 TRBV30 few TGTGCCTGGACTGGGGGGGGAGGAGCAGATACGCAGTATTTT CAWTGGGGADTQYF
TRBD1 TRBJ1-1 TRBV12-3/TRBV12-4 few TGTGCCAGCAGTTTCGGCAGGGGGGGTACTGAAGCTTTCTTT CASSFGRGGTEAFF
TRBD1 TRBJ2-7 TRBV5-1 many TGCGCCAGCAGCTTCGCGTCGGACAGGGCCCCGTACGAGCAGTACTTC CASSFASDRAPYEQYF
- TRBJ2-2 TRBV28 - TGTGCCAGCAGTTTAGAGGGGGACACCGGGGAGCTGTTTTTT CASSLEGDTGELFF
TRBD2 TRBJ2-1 TRBV5-1 many TGCGCCAGCAGCTTGCTAGCGGGAGGGCCATTAGGCGATGAGCAGTTCTTC CASSLLAGGPLGDEQFF
TRBD1 TRBJ1-5 TRBV12-3/TRBV12-4 few TGTGCCAGCAGTCCCTTGGACAGGGGTGAGCCCCAGCATTTT CASSPLDRGEPQHF
- TRBJ1-2 TRBV5-1 - TGCGCCAGCAGCTTGGAACCGGACAGCCGAATCTATGGCTACACCTTC CASSLEPDSRIYGYTF
- TRBJ1-1 TRBV4-3 few TGCGCCAGCAGCCAAGAGCCGACCGGGAGCACTGAAGCTTTCTTT CASSQEPTGSTEAFF
TRBD1 TRBJ2-7 TRBV29-1 many TGCAGCGTTGAGCCCCTCCAGGGGGAAGCCTACGAGCAGTACTTC CSVEPLQGEAYEQYF
TRBD1 TRBJ2-1 TRBV28 few TGTGCCAGCAGTTTAGGGGACAGGGGGCGCGGTGAGCAGTTCTTC CASSLGDRGRGEQFF
- TRBJ2-3 TRBV11-2 few TGTGCCAGCAGCCCCCGGGACTTCCCGAGCGGGCAGTATTTT CASSPRDFPSGQYF
- TRBJ2-7 TRBV20-1 many TGCAGTGCTGTCTCCGGGACAAACTCCTACGAGCAGTACTTC CSAVSGTNSYEQYF
- TRBJ2-5 TRBV15 many TGTGCCACCAGCGTAACGCCTGCGGGGACAGAGACCCAGTACTTC CATSVTPAGTETQYF